Reported below is one T cell receptor (beta chain). The same CDR3 also results from other DNA sequences found in this sample. The data originate from a study of blood T cell repertoires in COVID-19. Study details: Sources were T cells, B-cell-depleted T cells, or PBMCs; the material itself was cDNA or gDNA.

The repertoire was sequenced with immunoSEQ multiplex PCR; TCRdb's copy has only in-frame clones and lacks some. This table has some 180,000 clones, about 85% appearing once. CDR3 size: 12 residues. Losses at the gene ends were 3 bases for V and 5 bases for J; bases not matched to a gene: 0. The study assigned cohorts using participant-reported clinical history. Recovered status in Cohort 3 required two negative PCRs, clearance, or symptom resolution. The chain combines TRBV12-3 or TRBV12-4 with TRBJ1-2; 7 bases align to TRBD1. The sequenced sample consisted of PBMCs or T cells enriched from blood (not recorded which). The clonotype was recovered from a man in his forties who had recovered from COVID-19. The CDR3 sequence is CASSLGQYGYTF. CDR3 DNA sequence: TGTGCCAGCAGTTTGGGACAGTATGGCTACACCTTC.